These T cell receptor beta chains were read from a single sample in a study of blood T cell repertoires in COVID-19. Repertoires were generated with immunoSEQ multiplex PCR, while TCRdb's copy carries only in-frame clones and drops some. The data show about 190,000 clones, less than 85% seen once. The sequencing input was PBMCs or T cells enriched from blood (not recorded which). The source of these receptors is a woman aged 25 to 45 who had recovered from COVID-19. The CDR3 runs from the conserved cysteine through the conserved F or W. Fields, in order: J gene, V gene, D gene, clone size, CDR3 DNA, CDR3 protein. D genes are given only for firm matches. Only part of the rows carry a size: once, few, many, or a class if the clone is expanded.

j_call: TRBJ1-1
v_call: TRBV25-1
d_call: TRBD1
clone_size: NA
cdr3_nt: TGTGCCAGCAGGGACAGGGGGCTGGGCACTGAAGCTTTCTTT
cdr3_aa: CASRDRGLGTEAFF

j_call: TRBJ2-3
v_call: TRBV6-5
d_call: TRBD2
clone_size: once
cdr3_nt: TGTGCCAGCAGTTACACGATAGCGGGAGGGGCAGATACGCAGTATTTT
cdr3_aa: CASSYTIAGGADTQYF

j_call: TRBJ1-4
v_call: TRBV7-2
d_call: TRBD1
clone_size: once
cdr3_nt: TGTGCCAGCAGGGCTCGGACAGGGACTAATGAAAAACTGTTTTTT
cdr3_aa: CASRARTGTNEKLFF

j_call: TRBJ2-3
v_call: TRBV7-2
d_call: TRBD1
clone_size: once
cdr3_nt: TGTGCCAGCAGCTTAGGTGGGACAGGGGGCCCCACAGATACGCAGTATTTT
cdr3_aa: CASSLGGTGGPTDTQYF

j_call: TRBJ2-2
v_call: TRBV2
d_call: NA
clone_size: NA
cdr3_nt: TGTGCCAGCAGTGAGGACTTACAGAGCCCCGGGGAGCTGTTTTTT
cdr3_aa: CASSEDLQSPGELFF

j_call: TRBJ1-2
v_call: TRBV28
d_call: NA
clone_size: NA
cdr3_nt: TGTGCCAGCCACCCTGGGGCCCAGAACTATGGCTACACCTTC
cdr3_aa: CASHPGAQNYGYTF

j_call: TRBJ2-5
v_call: TRBV28
d_call: NA
clone_size: NA
cdr3_nt: TGTGCCAGCACAATAGGAGGGGCGAACTTCCAAGAGACCCAGTACTTC
cdr3_aa: CASTIGGANFQETQYF

j_call: TRBJ2-2
v_call: TRBV7-2
d_call: TRBD1
clone_size: NA
cdr3_nt: TGTGCCAGCAGCTCCGGGACAGTTACCGGGGAGCTGTTTTTT
cdr3_aa: CASSSGTVTGELFF

j_call: TRBJ1-5
v_call: TRBV5-6
d_call: TRBD1
clone_size: NA
cdr3_nt: TGTGCCAGCAGCTTAACAGGGGTTGGGCAGCCCCAGCATTTT
cdr3_aa: CASSLTGVGQPQHF

j_call: TRBJ2-5
v_call: TRBV12-3/TRBV12-4
d_call: NA
clone_size: NA
cdr3_nt: TGTGCCAGCCTCAGAAGCGGTTCAGAGACCCAGTACTTC
cdr3_aa: CASLRSGSETQYF

j_call: TRBJ2-2
v_call: TRBV29-1
d_call: NA
clone_size: NA
cdr3_nt: TGCAGCGTCCTCTCAGGGGCGGGTTCGAACACCGGGGAGCTGTTTTTT
cdr3_aa: CSVLSGAGSNTGELFF

j_call: TRBJ1-2
v_call: TRBV7-2
d_call: NA
clone_size: NA
cdr3_nt: TGTGCCAGCAGCTTAGAGTCAGTTAGCGGCTACACCTTC
cdr3_aa: CASSLESVSGYTF

j_call: TRBJ1-1
v_call: TRBV7-3
d_call: NA
clone_size: NA
cdr3_nt: TGTGCCAGCACCAAGGCACGGGGGGGAATGAATGAAGCTTTCTTT
cdr3_aa: CASTKARGGMNEAFF

j_call: TRBJ2-5
v_call: TRBV5-1
d_call: TRBD2
clone_size: NA
cdr3_nt: TGCGCCAGCAGCTCGCGGGTAGCGGGAGCGGGTGAGACCCAGTACTTC
cdr3_aa: CASSSRVAGAGETQYF

j_call: TRBJ1-2
v_call: TRBV7-2
d_call: NA
clone_size: NA
cdr3_nt: TGTGCCAGCAGGCCCGCGTATGGCTACACCTTC
cdr3_aa: CASRPAYGYTF

j_call: TRBJ2-1
v_call: TRBV6-5
d_call: NA
clone_size: NA
cdr3_nt: TGTGCCAGTACGGGGTCAGCCTACAATGAGCAGTTCTTC
cdr3_aa: CASTGSAYNEQFF

j_call: TRBJ2-2
v_call: TRBV7-2
d_call: TRBD2
clone_size: NA
cdr3_nt: TGTGCCAGCAGCTTAGACCGGACTAGCGGGAGGACCGGGGAGCTGTTTTTT
cdr3_aa: CASSLDRTSGRTGELFF

j_call: TRBJ1-1
v_call: TRBV27
d_call: NA
clone_size: NA
cdr3_nt: TGTGCCAGCAGTTCTGTACGGAGAACCACTGAAGCTTTCTTT
cdr3_aa: CASSSVRRTTEAFF

j_call: TRBJ1-1
v_call: TRBV5-1
d_call: NA
clone_size: NA
cdr3_nt: TGCGCCAGCAGCTTGGAACGGGTTTCGATGACTGAAGCTTTCTTT
cdr3_aa: CASSLERVSMTEAFF

j_call: TRBJ1-2
v_call: TRBV7-9
d_call: NA
clone_size: NA
cdr3_nt: TGTGCCAGCAGCCCCTATACGGGACACCCACCTGGCTACACCTTC
cdr3_aa: CASSPYTGHPPGYTF

j_call: TRBJ2-7
v_call: TRBV14
d_call: TRBD2
clone_size: NA
cdr3_nt: TGTGCCAGCCTAGCGGCTCTGGGCTCCTACGAGCAGTACTTC
cdr3_aa: CASLAALGSYEQYF

j_call: TRBJ1-4
v_call: TRBV7-8
d_call: NA
clone_size: NA
cdr3_nt: TGTGCCAGCAGCCGGGGGCCGAATGAAAAACTGTTTTTT
cdr3_aa: CASSRGPNEKLFF

j_call: TRBJ2-3
v_call: TRBV6-1
d_call: TRBD2
clone_size: NA
cdr3_nt: TGTGCCAGCAGTGGACGGACTAGCGGGAGAGTAGGAGATACGCAGTATTTT
cdr3_aa: CASSGRTSGRVGDTQYF